These T cell receptor beta chains were read from a single sample in a study of cytomegalovirus exposure and HLA in healthy donors. TCRdb keeps only in-frame clones here, not all; method: immunoSEQ multiplex PCR. Found here are about 150,000 clones, less than 85% of them singletons; the top ten hold under 2.5%. Sequencing was carried out using PBMCs. These TCRs come from a woman in her fifties or sixties in good health and CMV-seropositive. Each CDR3 is given with its conserved first and last residue. The order of the fields is D gene, J gene, V gene, clone size, CDR3 protein, CDR3 DNA. A D gene is named only where the DNA matches it firmly. Clone size is shown for a subset of rows, as once, few, many or a class of expanded clone.

D gene: -
J gene: TRBJ1-1
V gene: TRBV5-1
clone size: -
CDR3 protein: CASRIKESMNTEAFF
CDR3 DNA: TGCGCCAGCAGAATTAAAGAGAGCATGAACACTGAAGCTTTCTTT

D gene: -
J gene: TRBJ2-5
V gene: TRBV12-5
clone size: -
CDR3 protein: CASFLQGGGTQYF
CDR3 DNA: TGTGCTAGTTTTCTACAGGGTGGGGGGACCCAGTACTTC

D gene: -
J gene: TRBJ2-6
V gene: TRBV2
clone size: -
CDR3 protein: CASSKQGYGGANVLTF
CDR3 DNA: TGTGCCAGCAGTAAGCAGGGTTACGGTGGGGCCAACGTCCTGACTTTC

D gene: -
J gene: TRBJ1-1
V gene: TRBV7-9
clone size: -
CDR3 protein: CASREPLSTEAFF
CDR3 DNA: TGTGCCAGCAGGGAGCCCCTCTCCACTGAAGCTTTCTTT

D gene: -
J gene: TRBJ2-5
V gene: TRBV7-2
clone size: few
CDR3 protein: CASSLELFGGAAQETQYF
CDR3 DNA: TGTGCCAGCAGCTTAGAGCTCTTTGGGGGGGCGGCACAAGAGACCCAGTACTTC

D gene: TRBD1
J gene: TRBJ1-1
V gene: TRBV15
clone size: -
CDR3 protein: CATSRDGTVNTEAFF
CDR3 DNA: TGTGCCACCAGCAGAGATGGGACAGTGAACACTGAAGCTTTCTTT

D gene: -
J gene: TRBJ2-1
V gene: TRBV5-1
clone size: -
CDR3 protein: CASSLGPSSVFNEQFF
CDR3 DNA: TGCGCCAGCAGCTTGGGTCCTAGCTCAGTTTTCAATGAGCAGTTCTTC

D gene: -
J gene: TRBJ1-2
V gene: TRBV6-6
clone size: -
CDR3 protein: CASTQGGGYGYTF
CDR3 DNA: TGTGCCAGTACCCAGGGAGGAGGCTATGGCTACACCTTC

D gene: TRBD1
J gene: TRBJ2-2
V gene: TRBV4-1
clone size: few
CDR3 protein: CASSQEVQGVGTGELFF
CDR3 DNA: TGCGCCAGCAGCCAAGAGGTACAGGGGGTCGGCACCGGGGAGCTGTTTTTT

D gene: TRBD1
J gene: TRBJ1-4
V gene: TRBV4-1
clone size: -
CDR3 protein: CASSQRDRDEKLFF
CDR3 DNA: TGCGCCAGCAGCCAACGGGACAGGGATGAAAAACTGTTTTTT

D gene: -
J gene: TRBJ1-2
V gene: TRBV9
clone size: -
CDR3 protein: CASSVGTVANYGYTF
CDR3 DNA: TGTGCCAGCAGCGTAGGGACAGTAGCTAACTATGGCTACACCTTC

D gene: TRBD2
J gene: TRBJ2-1
V gene: TRBV5-4
clone size: -
CDR3 protein: CASSLGLAGHYNEQFF
CDR3 DNA: TGTGCCAGCAGCTTGGGGCTAGCGGGCCACTACAATGAGCAGTTCTTC

D gene: TRBD2
J gene: TRBJ2-5
V gene: TRBV4-1
clone size: -
CDR3 protein: CASSQDQISSGAQETQYF
CDR3 DNA: TGCGCCAGCAGCCAAGATCAGATATCTAGCGGGGCCCAAGAGACCCAGTACTTC

D gene: -
J gene: TRBJ2-3
V gene: TRBV20-1
clone size: -
CDR3 protein: CSALTGDTQYF
CDR3 DNA: TGCAGTGCGCTGACTGGAGATACGCAGTATTTT

D gene: -
J gene: TRBJ2-1
V gene: TRBV5-1
clone size: -
CDR3 protein: CASSLEPLSSYNEQFF
CDR3 DNA: TGCGCCAGCAGCTTGGAACCTCTGAGCTCCTACAATGAGCAGTTCTTC

D gene: -
J gene: TRBJ1-1
V gene: TRBV7-3
clone size: -
CDR3 protein: CASSSGHPNTEAFF
CDR3 DNA: TGTGCCAGCAGCTCCGGACACCCGAACACTGAAGCTTTCTTT

D gene: -
J gene: TRBJ1-5
V gene: TRBV28
clone size: once
CDR3 protein: CASSLRQDNQPQHF
CDR3 DNA: TGTGCCAGCAGTTTACGACAGGACAATCAGCCCCAGCATTTT

D gene: TRBD1
J gene: TRBJ1-4
V gene: TRBV28
clone size: -
CDR3 protein: CASSPGTGFEKLFF
CDR3 DNA: TGTGCCAGCAGTCCCGGGACAGGGTTTGAAAAACTGTTTTTT

D gene: -
J gene: TRBJ1-1
V gene: TRBV13
clone size: -
CDR3 protein: CASSRVRGRVGGSTEAFF
CDR3 DNA: TGTGCCAGCAGCCGAGTCCGGGGCAGGGTAGGAGGGAGCACTGAAGCTTTCTTT

D gene: -
J gene: TRBJ2-1
V gene: TRBV19
clone size: few
CDR3 protein: CASSQGYNEQFF
CDR3 DNA: TGTGCCAGCTCGCAGGGCTACAATGAGCAGTTCTTC

D gene: TRBD1
J gene: TRBJ2-5
V gene: TRBV9
clone size: -
CDR3 protein: CASSTGVGEETQYF
CDR3 DNA: TGTGCCAGCAGTACAGGGGTCGGGGAGGAGACCCAGTACTTC

D gene: -
J gene: TRBJ1-3
V gene: TRBV28
clone size: -
CDR3 protein: CASSLIASSGNTIYF
CDR3 DNA: TGTGCCAGCAGTTTAATTGCGAGCTCTGGAAACACCATATATTTT

D gene: TRBD1
J gene: TRBJ2-3
V gene: TRBV6-5
clone size: -
CDR3 protein: CASSYSTGGSTDTQYF
CDR3 DNA: TGTGCCAGCAGTTACTCGACAGGGGGTTCCACAGATACGCAGTATTTT

D gene: -
J gene: TRBJ2-2
V gene: TRBV10-2
clone size: -
CDR3 protein: CASGEVSAGELFF
CDR3 DNA: TGCGCCAGTGGTGAGGTTAGCGCCGGGGAGCTGTTTTTT

D gene: -
J gene: TRBJ1-5
V gene: TRBV6-5
clone size: -
CDR3 protein: CAGGNRANQPQHF
CDR3 DNA: TGTGCCGGGGGAAACAGGGCCAATCAGCCCCAGCATTTT

D gene: TRBD1
J gene: TRBJ2-7
V gene: TRBV10-3
clone size: -
CDR3 protein: CAIRSGQGTYEQYF
CDR3 DNA: TGTGCCATCAGATCGGGACAGGGAACCTACGAGCAGTACTTC